This T cell receptor (beta chain) was observed in a study of blood T cell repertoires in COVID-19. Germline V gives CDR1 LNHNV, CDR2 YYDKDF (reference sequence). CDR3 length equals 17 residues. The trim removed 2 bases at V and 4 bases at J, leaving 6 bases unmatched. Data came from immunoSEQ multiplex PCR; TCRdb stores just in-frame clones and leaves some out. The sample comprises about 330,000 clones, around 87% of which are singletons, and about 3.9% rests with the top ten. The TCR sequence derives from a woman in her fifties or sixties with active or convalescent COVID-19. This chain links TRBV15 with TRBJ2-1; the match to TRBD2 covers 12 bases. The sequencing input was peripheral blood. CDR3 residues: CATSRQTSGSRYNEQFF. In nucleotides, the CDR3 is TGTGCCACCAGCAGACAGACTAGCGGGAGTAGGTACAATGAGCAGTTCTTC. The full variable domain, with the rest looked up from reference TRBV15 and TRBJ2-1, is DAMVIQNPRYQVTQFGKPVTLSCSQTLNHNVMYWYQQKSSQAPKLLFHYYDKDFNNEADTPDNFQSRRPNTSFCFLDIRSPGLGDTAMYLCATSRQTSGSRYNEQFFGPGTRLTVL.